The rows below give T cell receptor beta chains drawn from one sample of a study of cytomegalovirus exposure and HLA in healthy donors. Generated by immunoSEQ multiplex PCR, the TCRdb table keeps only in-frame clones and is missing some. There are about 100,000 clones in the sample; 81% occur only once, and approximately 4.2% lies in the top ten. The sample consisted of PBMCs. The receptors were sampled from a woman aged 70-85 years in good health and CMV-seropositive. Both conserved end residues are part of each CDR3. D genes are given only for firm matches. The size of a clone is reported for some rows only, either as once, few or many, or as a class for expanded clones.

D gene: TRBD2
J gene: TRBJ2-3
V gene: TRBV11-3
clone size: NA
CDR3 protein: CASSLGLAGDTQYF
CDR3 DNA: TGTGCCAGCAGCTTAGGTCTAGCGGGAGATACGCAGTATTTT

D gene: NA
J gene: TRBJ2-2
V gene: TRBV18
clone size: NA
CDR3 protein: CASTLNGGFNTGELFF
CDR3 DNA: TGTGCCAGCACGTTAAATGGGGGCTTCAACACCGGGGAGCTGTTTTTT

D gene: TRBD1
J gene: TRBJ1-5
V gene: TRBV2
clone size: NA
CDR3 protein: CASSLRGQGDRPQHF
CDR3 DNA: TGTGCCAGCAGCCTACGAGGGCAGGGGGATCGGCCCCAGCATTTT

D gene: TRBD2
J gene: TRBJ2-7
V gene: TRBV7-2
clone size: NA
CDR3 protein: CASSLARGGEGEQYF
CDR3 DNA: TGTGCCAGCAGCTTAGCGCGGGGAGGGGAGGGCGAGCAGTACTTC

D gene: NA
J gene: TRBJ2-7
V gene: TRBV7-2
clone size: NA
CDR3 protein: CASSLGQSTYEQYF
CDR3 DNA: TGTGCCAGCAGCTTAGGACAGTCTACCTACGAGCAGTACTTC

D gene: NA
J gene: TRBJ2-7
V gene: TRBV5-1
clone size: NA
CDR3 protein: CASSAYLRQDLSYEQYF
CDR3 DNA: TGCGCCAGCAGCGCCTACCTACGACAGGACCTCTCCTACGAGCAGTACTTC

D gene: TRBD2
J gene: TRBJ2-1
V gene: TRBV19
clone size: NA
CDR3 protein: CASKGLAVYNEQFF
CDR3 DNA: TGTGCCAGCAAAGGGCTAGCGGTCTACAATGAGCAGTTCTTC

D gene: NA
J gene: TRBJ2-5
V gene: TRBV28
clone size: NA
CDR3 protein: CASSLLGGLREETQYF
CDR3 DNA: TGTGCCAGCAGTTTATTAGGAGGGTTGCGGGAAGAGACCCAGTACTTC

D gene: NA
J gene: TRBJ2-3
V gene: TRBV7-3
clone size: NA
CDR3 protein: CASSDGHVGDTQYF
CDR3 DNA: TGTGCCAGCAGCGACGGACATGTAGGAGATACGCAGTATTTT

D gene: TRBD1
J gene: TRBJ1-4
V gene: TRBV6-4
clone size: NA
CDR3 protein: CASSSGQGPNEKLFF
CDR3 DNA: TGTGCCAGCAGCAGTGGACAGGGGCCTAATGAAAAACTGTTTTTT

D gene: TRBD2
J gene: TRBJ2-1
V gene: TRBV7-8
clone size: once
CDR3 protein: CASRRGLAGDEQFF
CDR3 DNA: TGTGCCAGTCGGAGGGGACTAGCGGGAGATGAGCAGTTCTTC

D gene: TRBD1
J gene: TRBJ2-5
V gene: TRBV5-1
clone size: NA
CDR3 protein: CASTRGVRGLQETQYF
CDR3 DNA: TGCGCCAGCACTCGCGGCGTCAGGGGGCTCCAAGAGACCCAGTACTTC

D gene: TRBD2
J gene: TRBJ2-7
V gene: TRBV5-6
clone size: NA
CDR3 protein: CASSGGEVYYEQYF
CDR3 DNA: TGTGCCAGCAGCGGGGGGGAAGTTTACTACGAGCAGTACTTC

D gene: TRBD1
J gene: TRBJ1-4
V gene: TRBV7-9
clone size: NA
CDR3 protein: CASSFGPDREDGNEKLFF
CDR3 DNA: TGTGCCAGCAGCTTCGGCCCCGACAGGGAGGATGGTAATGAAAAACTGTTTTTT

D gene: NA
J gene: TRBJ1-2
V gene: TRBV16
clone size: NA
CDR3 protein: CASSPIQAPPYGYTF
CDR3 DNA: TGTGCCAGCAGCCCCATCCAGGCACCTCCCTATGGCTACACCTTC

D gene: TRBD2
J gene: TRBJ2-3
V gene: TRBV19
clone size: NA
CDR3 protein: CASSSGTRDTDTQYF
CDR3 DNA: TGTGCCAGTAGCTCCGGGACTAGAGACACAGATACGCAGTATTTT

D gene: NA
J gene: TRBJ2-5
V gene: TRBV19
clone size: NA
CDR3 protein: CASSIPTGTIPETQYF
CDR3 DNA: TGTGCCAGTAGTATTCCTACGGGGACAATTCCCGAGACCCAGTACTTC

D gene: NA
J gene: TRBJ2-4
V gene: TRBV19
clone size: NA
CDR3 protein: CASSTRTTVAKNIQYF
CDR3 DNA: TGTGCCAGTAGTACTCGGACAACGGTAGCCAAAAACATTCAGTACTTC

D gene: NA
J gene: TRBJ2-2
V gene: TRBV10-3
clone size: NA
CDR3 protein: CAIRRAGASTGELFF
CDR3 DNA: TGTGCCATCAGGCGGGCGGGGGCCAGCACCGGGGAGCTGTTTTTT

D gene: NA
J gene: TRBJ1-1
V gene: TRBV7-9
clone size: few
CDR3 protein: CASSPSIHTEAFF
CDR3 DNA: TGTGCCAGCAGCCCTTCTATACACACTGAAGCTTTCTTT

D gene: TRBD2
J gene: TRBJ2-7
V gene: TRBV11-2
clone size: NA
CDR3 protein: CASSPGLVGGLEQYF
CDR3 DNA: TGTGCCAGCAGCCCGGGACTAGTGGGTGGCCTCGAGCAGTACTTC

D gene: NA
J gene: TRBJ2-4
V gene: TRBV7-2
clone size: NA
CDR3 protein: CASSLVPGPLGNIQYF
CDR3 DNA: TGTGCCAGCAGCTTAGTCCCGGGTCCATTGGGAAACATTCAGTACTTC

D gene: NA
J gene: TRBJ2-1
V gene: TRBV7-9
clone size: NA
CDR3 protein: CASSLVAGKGEQFF
CDR3 DNA: TGTGCCAGCAGCTTAGTGGCGGGGAAGGGTGAGCAGTTCTTC

D gene: TRBD1
J gene: TRBJ1-4
V gene: TRBV4-3
clone size: few
CDR3 protein: CASSQERWDRGGEKLFF
CDR3 DNA: TGCGCCAGCAGCCAAGAGAGATGGGACAGGGGAGGCGAAAAACTGTTTTTT

D gene: NA
J gene: TRBJ1-6
V gene: TRBV6-5
clone size: once
CDR3 protein: CASSPRRSDSPLHF
CDR3 DNA: TGTGCCAGCAGTCCCCGGAGGTCTGATTCACCCCTCCACTTT

D gene: TRBD2
J gene: TRBJ2-7
V gene: TRBV20-1
clone size: NA
CDR3 protein: CSAPSGYEQYF
CDR3 DNA: TGCAGTGCCCCTAGCGGCTACGAGCAGTACTTC

D gene: NA
J gene: TRBJ2-7
V gene: TRBV5-6
clone size: NA
CDR3 protein: CASSPFYEQYF
CDR3 DNA: TGTGCCAGCAGCCCTTTCTACGAGCAGTACTTC

D gene: NA
J gene: TRBJ2-7
V gene: TRBV15
clone size: NA
CDR3 protein: CATSRIRAGYEQYF
CDR3 DNA: TGTGCCACCAGCAGGATCCGGGCGGGCTACGAGCAGTACTTC

D gene: TRBD1
J gene: TRBJ2-5
V gene: TRBV5-4
clone size: NA
CDR3 protein: CAGSGVTGGETQYF
CDR3 DNA: TGTGCCGGCAGCGGGGTGACAGGGGGAGAGACCCAGTACTTC

D gene: NA
J gene: TRBJ1-1
V gene: TRBV6-5
clone size: once
CDR3 protein: CASSELFRGLTEAFF
CDR3 DNA: TGTGCCAGCAGCGAACTCTTTAGGGGCTTGACTGAAGCTTTCTTT

D gene: TRBD1
J gene: TRBJ1-5
V gene: TRBV10-3
clone size: NA
CDR3 protein: CAIRRGTGNEEPQHF
CDR3 DNA: TGTGCCATCAGGAGGGGGACAGGAAACGAAGAGCCCCAGCATTTT

D gene: NA
J gene: TRBJ2-4
V gene: TRBV18
clone size: once
CDR3 protein: CASSLSFGVNIQYF
CDR3 DNA: TGTGCCAGCTCACTTTCATTCGGGGTGAACATTCAGTACTTC

D gene: NA
J gene: TRBJ1-2
V gene: TRBV5-1
clone size: NA
CDR3 protein: CASSLAGGGSYTF
CDR3 DNA: TGCGCCAGCAGCTTGGCGGGGGGCGGCAGCTACACCTTC

D gene: NA
J gene: TRBJ1-1
V gene: TRBV28
clone size: once
CDR3 protein: CASRTLMSTEAFF
CDR3 DNA: TGTGCCAGCCGTACTTTAATGAGCACTGAAGCTTTCTTT

D gene: TRBD1
J gene: TRBJ1-1
V gene: TRBV29-1
clone size: NA
CDR3 protein: CSVEGTGADTEAFF
CDR3 DNA: TGCAGCGTTGAAGGGACAGGGGCGGACACTGAAGCTTTCTTT

D gene: TRBD2
J gene: TRBJ2-3
V gene: TRBV7-2
clone size: few
CDR3 protein: CASSLMGAGGPGDTQYF
CDR3 DNA: TGTGCCAGCAGCTTAATGGGTGCGGGAGGGCCTGGAGATACGCAGTATTTT

D gene: NA
J gene: TRBJ2-7
V gene: TRBV6-5
clone size: NA
CDR3 protein: CASSYQAAYEQYF
CDR3 DNA: TGTGCCAGCAGTTACCAAGCTGCCTACGAGCAGTACTTC

D gene: NA
J gene: TRBJ2-7
V gene: TRBV6-1
clone size: NA
CDR3 protein: CASLNRAGMNEQYF
CDR3 DNA: TGTGCCAGTCTAAACAGGGCAGGCATGAACGAGCAGTACTTC

D gene: TRBD2
J gene: TRBJ2-2
V gene: TRBV6-5
clone size: NA
CDR3 protein: CASSRGGAGELFF
CDR3 DNA: TGTGCCAGCAGTCGGGGGGGGGCCGGGGAGCTGTTTTTT

D gene: TRBD2
J gene: TRBJ2-5
V gene: TRBV5-4
clone size: NA
CDR3 protein: CASTLPSRLAGGETQYF
CDR3 DNA: TGTGCCAGCACCCTACCCTCCCGGCTAGCGGGAGGAGAGACCCAGTACTTC

D gene: NA
J gene: TRBJ2-5
V gene: TRBV5-8
clone size: NA
CDR3 protein: CASSGTVGVLGTQYF
CDR3 DNA: TGTGCCAGCAGCGGAACCGTGGGAGTCCTGGGGACCCAGTACTTC

D gene: NA
J gene: TRBJ2-1
V gene: TRBV27
clone size: NA
CDR3 protein: CASSPPLRTHNEQFF
CDR3 DNA: TGTGCCAGCAGTCCGCCACTGCGCACCCACAATGAGCAGTTCTTC

D gene: TRBD1
J gene: TRBJ1-3
V gene: TRBV4-2
clone size: few
CDR3 protein: CASSPKGAGNTIYF
CDR3 DNA: TGTGCCAGCAGCCCAAAGGGGGCCGGAAACACCATATATTTT

D gene: TRBD1
J gene: TRBJ2-7
V gene: TRBV19
clone size: NA
CDR3 protein: CASSFRTGGDEQYF
CDR3 DNA: TGTGCCAGTAGTTTCCGGACAGGTGGGGACGAGCAGTACTTC

D gene: NA
J gene: TRBJ1-1
V gene: TRBV19
clone size: NA
CDR3 protein: CASSIGGAGNTEAFF
CDR3 DNA: TGTGCCAGTAGTATAGGGGGCGCCGGGAACACTGAAGCTTTCTTT

D gene: NA
J gene: TRBJ1-4
V gene: TRBV7-2
clone size: NA
CDR3 protein: CASSLTSGNNEKLFF
CDR3 DNA: TGTGCCAGCAGCTTAACTTCAGGGAATAATGAAAAACTGTTTTTT

D gene: NA
J gene: TRBJ2-1
V gene: TRBV9
clone size: NA
CDR3 protein: CASSQALDEQFF
CDR3 DNA: TGTGCCAGCAGCCAAGCGCTCGATGAGCAGTTCTTC

D gene: TRBD2
J gene: TRBJ2-1
V gene: TRBV12-5
clone size: NA
CDR3 protein: CATGLGNEQFF
CDR3 DNA: TGTGCTACCGGACTAGGCAATGAGCAGTTCTTC

D gene: NA
J gene: TRBJ2-1
V gene: TRBV6-5
clone size: NA
CDR3 protein: CASSSRVGEQFF
CDR3 DNA: TGTGCCAGCAGTTCCCGGGTTGGTGAGCAGTTCTTC

D gene: TRBD2
J gene: TRBJ2-1
V gene: TRBV7-2
clone size: NA
CDR3 protein: CASSTQASGGYNEQFF
CDR3 DNA: TGTGCCAGCAGCACCCAGGCTAGCGGGGGTTACAATGAGCAGTTCTTC

D gene: NA
J gene: TRBJ1-1
V gene: TRBV5-1
clone size: NA
CDR3 protein: CASSLQGGTEAFF
CDR3 DNA: TGCGCCAGCAGCTTGCAGGGAGGCACTGAAGCTTTCTTT

D gene: TRBD2
J gene: TRBJ2-1
V gene: TRBV7-9
clone size: NA
CDR3 protein: CASGLAGGPREQFF
CDR3 DNA: TGTGCCAGCGGCCTAGCGGGAGGGCCGCGGGAGCAGTTCTTC